This TCR beta chain was recorded in a study of T cell repertoires in cytomegalovirus infection. The germline gives CDR1 LNHNV, CDR2 YYDKDF (reference sequence). V shed 1 base and J 6 bases; nucleotides not matched to a gene: 8. The CDR3 totals 16 residues. TCRdb reprocessed the reads with MiXCR, giving one entry per CDR3 protein. The profile covers about 89,000 distinct CDR3 sequences, with less than 30% appearing a single time and approximately 71% taken by the ten largest. Concerning this clonotype itself: Its antigen remains unknown.

The rearrangement uses TRBV15 and TRBJ1-4; 7 bases map to TRBD1. The sequencing used CD8+ T cells from cultured PBMCs, collected from culture after CMV antigen stimulation. The sequence was collected from a human donor in good health (CMV status not recorded). Some clones in this sample may be carry-over from other donors' samples. CDR3 in DNA: TGTGCCACCAGCAGAGGTGGGGTTGGACAGGATGAAAAACTGTTTTTT. Its protein product is CATSRGGVGQDEKLFF.